The sequence of this TCR beta chain was determined in a study of cytomegalovirus exposure and HLA in healthy donors. PCR used 60 Vbeta primers and 13 Jbeta primers. Profiled with immunoSEQ multiplex PCR; TCRdb holds only in-frame clones, not every one. The sample records fewer than 200,000 clones, roughly 85% being singletons. This clone was recorded once. Deletions cut 5 bases from V and 1 base from J, with 10 bases between. CDR1 is SGDLS and CDR2 is YYNGEE in the germline V gene. CDR3 size: 15 residues. V is TRBV9 and J is TRBJ2-6, with D unresolved. The sample consisted of PBMCs. The TCR sequence derives from a woman aged 40 to 50 in good health and CMV-seronegative. CDR3 in amino acids: CASRVSGSGANVLTF. The CDR3 nucleotides read TGTGCCAGCAGGGTTTCCGGTTCTGGGGCCAACGTCCTGACTTTC.